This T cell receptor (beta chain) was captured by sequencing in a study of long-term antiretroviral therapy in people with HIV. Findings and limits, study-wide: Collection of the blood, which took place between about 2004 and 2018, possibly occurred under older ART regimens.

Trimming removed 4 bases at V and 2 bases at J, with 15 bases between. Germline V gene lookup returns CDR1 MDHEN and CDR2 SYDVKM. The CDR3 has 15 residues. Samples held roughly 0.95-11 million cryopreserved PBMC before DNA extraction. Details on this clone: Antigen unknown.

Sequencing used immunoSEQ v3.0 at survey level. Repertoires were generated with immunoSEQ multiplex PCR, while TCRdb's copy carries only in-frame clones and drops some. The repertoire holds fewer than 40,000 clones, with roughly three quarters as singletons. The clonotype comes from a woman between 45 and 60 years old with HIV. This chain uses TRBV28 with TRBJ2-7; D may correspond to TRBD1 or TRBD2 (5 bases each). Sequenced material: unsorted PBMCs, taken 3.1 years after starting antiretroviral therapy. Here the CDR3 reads CASSSGGTDTYEQYF. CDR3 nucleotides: TGTGCCAGCAGTTCGGGTGGGACCGATACCTACGAGCAGTACTTC.